The clone carrying this T cell receptor beta chain has a single count. The data derive from a study of cytomegalovirus exposure and HLA in healthy donors. 60 Vbeta and 13 Jbeta primers were used in PCR. Libraries were prepared by immunoSEQ multiplex PCR; TCRdb keeps only in-frame clonotypes and omits some of them. The sample shows approximately 190,000 clones, more than 65% of them seen only once. This CDR3 region has 15 residues. Germline lookup yields CDR1 SEHNR and CDR2 FQNEAQ (reference sequence). Losses at the gene ends were 1 base for V and 6 bases for J; bases not matched to a gene: 6. The chain combines TRBV7-9 with TRBJ1-2; 9 bases map to TRBD1. This receptor was obtained from a man aged 45-65 years in good health and CMV-seronegative. The sequencing sample was made of PBMCs. The CDR3 DNA reads TGTGCCAGCAGCTTAGATCCCGGGACAGGGAATGGCTACACCTTC. Amino acid sequence: CASSLDPGTGNGYTF.